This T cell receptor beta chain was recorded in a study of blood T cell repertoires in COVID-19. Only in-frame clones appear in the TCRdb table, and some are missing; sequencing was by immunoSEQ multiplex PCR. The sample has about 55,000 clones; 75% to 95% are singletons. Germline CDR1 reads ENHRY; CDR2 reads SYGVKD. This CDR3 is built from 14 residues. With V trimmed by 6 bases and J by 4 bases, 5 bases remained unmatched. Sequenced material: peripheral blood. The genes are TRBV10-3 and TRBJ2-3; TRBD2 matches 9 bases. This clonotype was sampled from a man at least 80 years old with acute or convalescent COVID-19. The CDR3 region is CAIRPGLAPDTQYF. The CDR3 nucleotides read TGTGCCATCAGGCCGGGACTAGCCCCAGATACGCAGTATTTT.